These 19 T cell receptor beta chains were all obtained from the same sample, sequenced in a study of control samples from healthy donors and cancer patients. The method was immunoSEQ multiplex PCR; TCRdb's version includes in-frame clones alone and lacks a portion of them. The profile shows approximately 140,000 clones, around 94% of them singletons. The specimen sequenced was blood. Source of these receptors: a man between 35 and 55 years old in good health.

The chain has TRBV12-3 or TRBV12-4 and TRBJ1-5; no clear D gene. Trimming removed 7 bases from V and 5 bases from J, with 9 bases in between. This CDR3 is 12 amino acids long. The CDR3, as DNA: TGTGCCAGCAATTTCATCGATCAGCCCCAGCATTTT. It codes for CASNFIDQPQHF.

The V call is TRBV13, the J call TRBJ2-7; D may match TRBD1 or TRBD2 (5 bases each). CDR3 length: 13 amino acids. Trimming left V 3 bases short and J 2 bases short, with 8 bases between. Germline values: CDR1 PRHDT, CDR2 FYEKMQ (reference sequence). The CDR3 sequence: CASSLGPTYEQYF. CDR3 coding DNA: TGTGCCAGCAGCTTGGGACCTACCTACGAGCAGTACTTC.

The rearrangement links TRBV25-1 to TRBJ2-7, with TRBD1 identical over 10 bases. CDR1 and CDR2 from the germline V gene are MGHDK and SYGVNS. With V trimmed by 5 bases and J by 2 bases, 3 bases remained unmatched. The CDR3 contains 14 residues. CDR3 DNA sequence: TGTGCCAGCAGTCCTGGGACAGGGGCCTACGAGCAGTACTTC. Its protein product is CASSPGTGAYEQYF.

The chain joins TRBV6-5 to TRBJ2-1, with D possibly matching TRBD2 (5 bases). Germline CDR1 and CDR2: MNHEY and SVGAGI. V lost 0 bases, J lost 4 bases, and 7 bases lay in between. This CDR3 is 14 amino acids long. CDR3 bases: TGTGCCAGCAGTTACTCCGGGATTTACAATGAGCAGTTCTTC. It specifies CASSYSGIYNEQFF.

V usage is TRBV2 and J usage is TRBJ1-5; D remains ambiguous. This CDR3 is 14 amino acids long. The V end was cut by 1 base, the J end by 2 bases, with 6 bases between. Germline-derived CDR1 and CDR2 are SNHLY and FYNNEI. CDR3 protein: CASSEEGGNQPQHF. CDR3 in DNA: TGTGCCAGCAGTGAAGAGGGCGGCAATCAGCCCCAGCATTTT.

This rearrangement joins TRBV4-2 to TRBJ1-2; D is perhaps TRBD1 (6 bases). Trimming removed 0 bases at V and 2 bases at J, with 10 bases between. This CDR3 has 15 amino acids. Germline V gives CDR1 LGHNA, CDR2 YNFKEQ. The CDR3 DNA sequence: TGTGCCAGCAGCCAAGAGCTTAGGGGGAACTATGGCTACACCTTC. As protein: CASSQELRGNYGYTF.

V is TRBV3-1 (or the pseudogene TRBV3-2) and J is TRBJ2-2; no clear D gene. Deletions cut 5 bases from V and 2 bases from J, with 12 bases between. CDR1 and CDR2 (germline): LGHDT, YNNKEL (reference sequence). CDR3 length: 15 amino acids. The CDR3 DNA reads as TGTGCCAGCAGCGAACCGCTAGTAAACACCGGGGAGCTGTTTTTT. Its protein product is CASSEPLVNTGELFF.

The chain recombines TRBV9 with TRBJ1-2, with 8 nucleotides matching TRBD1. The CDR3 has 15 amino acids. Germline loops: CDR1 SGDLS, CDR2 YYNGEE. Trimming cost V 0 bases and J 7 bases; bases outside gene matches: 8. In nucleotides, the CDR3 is TGTGCCAGCAGCGTAGATGCAGGGGGCCAAACTGGCTACACCTTC. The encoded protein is CASSVDAGGQTGYTF.

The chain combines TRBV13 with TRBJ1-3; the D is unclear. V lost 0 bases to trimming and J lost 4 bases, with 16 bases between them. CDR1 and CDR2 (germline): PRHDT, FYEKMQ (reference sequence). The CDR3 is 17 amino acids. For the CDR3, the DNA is TGTGCCAGCAGCTTAGGAGTGTTGGCACACGGCGGAAACACCATATATTTT. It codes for CASSLGVLAHGGNTIYF.

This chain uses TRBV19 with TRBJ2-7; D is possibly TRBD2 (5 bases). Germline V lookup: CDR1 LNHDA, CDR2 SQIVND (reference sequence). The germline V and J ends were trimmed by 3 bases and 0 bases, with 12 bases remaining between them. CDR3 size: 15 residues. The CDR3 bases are TGTGCCAGTAGTATGGGGTACAGCGGCTCCTACGAGCAGTACTTC. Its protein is CASSMGYSGSYEQYF.

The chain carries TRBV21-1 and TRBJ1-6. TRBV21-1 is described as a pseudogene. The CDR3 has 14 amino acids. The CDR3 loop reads CASSKVPGRRPLHF. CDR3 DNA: TGTGCCAGCAGCAAAGTCCCCGGCCGGAGACCCCTCCACTTT.

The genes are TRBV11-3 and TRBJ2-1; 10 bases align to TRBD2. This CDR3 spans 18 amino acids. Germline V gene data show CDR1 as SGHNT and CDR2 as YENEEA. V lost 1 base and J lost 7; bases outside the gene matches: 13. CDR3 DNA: TGTGCCAGCAGCTTAGTCGGTGGTAGCGGGGGGCCAGGGAATGAGCAGTTCTTC. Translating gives CASSLVGGSGGPGNEQFF.

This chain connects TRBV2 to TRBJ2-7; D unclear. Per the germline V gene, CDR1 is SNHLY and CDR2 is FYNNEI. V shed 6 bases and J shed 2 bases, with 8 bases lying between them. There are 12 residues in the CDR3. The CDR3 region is CASSDTPYEQYF. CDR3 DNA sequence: TGTGCCAGCAGCGATACCCCCTACGAGCAGTACTTC.

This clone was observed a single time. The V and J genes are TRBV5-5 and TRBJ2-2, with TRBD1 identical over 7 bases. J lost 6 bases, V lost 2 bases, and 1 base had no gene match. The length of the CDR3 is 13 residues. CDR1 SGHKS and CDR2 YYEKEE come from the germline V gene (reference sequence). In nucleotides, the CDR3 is TGTGCCAGCAGCTTAGGGGGCCCCGGGGAGCTGTTTTTT. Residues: CASSLGGPGELFF.

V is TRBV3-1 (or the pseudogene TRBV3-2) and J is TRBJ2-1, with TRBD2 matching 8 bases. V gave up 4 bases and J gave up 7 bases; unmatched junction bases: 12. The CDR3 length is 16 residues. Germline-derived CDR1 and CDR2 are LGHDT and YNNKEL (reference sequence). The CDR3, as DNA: TGTGCCAGCAGCCTACACAGCGGGAGTGGGAGGAATGAGCAGTTCTTC. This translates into CASSLHSGSGRNEQFF.

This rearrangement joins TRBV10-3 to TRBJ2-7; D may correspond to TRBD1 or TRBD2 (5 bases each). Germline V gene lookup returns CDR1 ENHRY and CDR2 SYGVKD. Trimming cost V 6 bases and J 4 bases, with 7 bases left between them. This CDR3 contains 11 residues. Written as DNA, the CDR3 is TGTGCCATCAGGGGGGTTTACGAGCAGTACTTC. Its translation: CAIRGVYEQYF.

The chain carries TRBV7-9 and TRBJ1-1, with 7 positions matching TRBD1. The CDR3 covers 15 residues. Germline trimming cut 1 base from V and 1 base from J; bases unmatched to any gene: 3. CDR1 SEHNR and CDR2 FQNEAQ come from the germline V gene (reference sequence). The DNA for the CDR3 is TGTGCCAGCAGCTTAGGGGACAGACAGAACACTGAAGCTTTCTTT. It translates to CASSLGDRQNTEAFF.

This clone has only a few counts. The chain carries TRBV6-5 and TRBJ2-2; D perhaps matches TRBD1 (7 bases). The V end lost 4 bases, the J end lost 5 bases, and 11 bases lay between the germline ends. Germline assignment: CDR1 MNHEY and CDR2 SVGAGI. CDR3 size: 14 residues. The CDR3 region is CASSFQGGTGELFF. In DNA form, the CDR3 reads TGTGCCAGCAGTTTCCAGGGGGGAACCGGGGAGCTGTTTTTT.

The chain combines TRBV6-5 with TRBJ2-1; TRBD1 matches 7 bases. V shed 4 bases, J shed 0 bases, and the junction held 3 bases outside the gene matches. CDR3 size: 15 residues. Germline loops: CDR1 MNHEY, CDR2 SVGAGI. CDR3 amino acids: CASSSGQSSYNEQFF. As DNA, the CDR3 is TGTGCCAGCAGTTCGGGACAGAGCTCCTACAATGAGCAGTTCTTC.